This TCR beta chain was profiled in a study of spatial heterogeneity in lung cancer. Background on the study: PBMC samples from follow-up, when available, were sequenced at a median of roughly two years post-resection. The count of detected beta-chain sequences consistently exceeded that of alpha-chain sequences. In the raw reads, each unique TCR and UMI combination was present more than ten times on average.

Every TCR cDNA molecule bore a unique molecular identifier. From the 5' RACE reads, TCRdb called clonotypes with MiXCR, one entry per CDR3 protein. The table shows about 120,000 distinct CDR3 sequences, with more than 9% occurring only once. V dropped 1 base and J dropped 3 bases, with 6 bases sitting between them. Per the germline V gene, CDR1 is DFQATT and CDR2 is SNEGSKA (reference sequence). The CDR3 loop spans 12 amino acids. Stated time point: blood at routine non-recurrence follow-up after resection. Whole RNA obtained from tumor, nontumor lung or frozen PBMC underwent sequencing without sorting.

This clonotype originated in a male donor with early-stage non-small cell lung cancer. V usage is TRBV20-1 and J usage is TRBJ2-5; D uncertain. The sequences come from PBMCs, collected at follow-up. The CDR3 DNA reads TGCAGTGCTAGAGGGGCCGAAGAGACCCAGTACTTC. This gives the protein CSARGAEETQYF.